These 8 T cell receptor beta chains were sequenced from one sample in a study of T cells in Graves' hyperthyroidism and ophthalmopathy. Regions amplified from RNA transcripts were the TCR beta CDR3 regions. The TCR CDR3 was amplified in a first-round RT-PCR using the HTBI primer set. In TCRdb, the multiplex PCR reads were re-called with MiXCR into one record per CDR3 protein. The data contain around 350,000 distinct CDR3 sequences, just under 25% of them singletons. The source material was blood. Receptor source: a man aged 50-59 years with Graves' hyperthyroidism.

Turning to this clonotype: A much larger clone lies a single base off, so this may be a read error. The genes are TRBV11-2 and TRBJ2-2; maybe TRBD1 (6 bases). This CDR3 has 16 residues. Per germline, CDR1 SGHAT and CDR2 FQNNGV. CDR3 DNA: TGTGCCAGCAGCTTTTCGACAGGTCGTAACACCGGGGAGCTGGTTTTT. It yields the protein CASSFSTGRNTGELVF.

Notes on this clonotype: Just one base apart from a much larger clone, this may be a read error. It is likely a read error, because the conserved phenylalanine at the end of the CDR3 is missing. This chain connects TRBV2 to TRBJ1-5; D not resolved. The CDR3 sequence is 14 residues long. Germline CDR1 SNHLY, CDR2 FYNNEI. V was cut by 3 bases and J by 3 bases, with 9 bases left in between. In nucleotides, the CDR3 is TGTGCCAGCAGTGATGAACAGTACAATCAGCCCCAGCATCTT. Translating gives CASSDEQYNQPQHL.

This clonotype was observed a few times. This rearrangement joins TRBV10-2 to TRBJ2-7; TRBD2 matches at 8 bases. Germline assignment: CDR1 WSHSY and CDR2 SAAADI. This CDR3 has 14 residues. Unmatched junction bases numbered 0, after V lost 0 bases and J lost 2 bases. CDR3 nucleotide sequence: TGCGCCAGCAGTGAGTCGGGACTAGCCTACGAGCAGTACTTC. This translates into CASSESGLAYEQYF.

This sequence joins TRBV13 and TRBJ2-7; unclear D gene. This CDR3 comprises 12 residues. Germline CDR1 reads PRHDT; CDR2 reads FYEKMQ (reference sequence). V lost 1 base, J lost 6 bases, and 7 bases lay in between. Here the CDR3 reads CASSLDRSEQYF. The CDR3 nucleotides are TGTGCCAGCAGCTTAGATCGCTCCGAGCAGTACTTC.

This clonotype was counted at least ten times. The chain's CDR3 is CASSLDREIHLRNEQFF. The CDR3 coding sequence is TGTGCCAGCAGCTTAGATCGGGAGATCCACCTTAGGAATGAGCAGTTCTTC. V and J are TRBV11-2 and TRBJ2-1, with D tentatively TRBD2 (6 bases). V dropped 0 bases and J dropped 7 bases, with 19 bases sitting between them. Germline V CDR1 and CDR2: SGHAT, FQNNGV. The CDR3 length is 17 residues. Filled out from reference TRBV11-2 and TRBJ2-1, the complete variable domain reads EAGVAQSPRYKIIEKRQSVAFWCNPISGHATLYWYQQILGQGPKLLIQFQNNGVVDDSQLPKDRFSAERLKGVDSTLKIQPAKLEDSAVYLCASSLDREIHLRNEQFFGPGTRLTVL.

The chain couples TRBV11-2 to TRBJ2-2; D unresolved. CDR3 length: 14 residues. Germline V lookup: CDR1 SGHAT, CDR2 FQNNGV. V was trimmed by 8 bases and J by 5 bases, leaving 15 bases between them. The CDR3 reads CASLSNSLTGELFF. The DNA of the CDR3 is TGTGCCAGCTTGAGTAACTCGTTGACCGGGGAGCTGTTTTTT.

This clonotype occurred many times. The V gene is TRBV12-3 or TRBV12-4, the J gene TRBJ1-3; no clear D. Trimming shortened V by 6 bases and J by 7 bases, and 7 bases separated the two germline ends. There are 11 residues in the CDR3. CDR3 in amino acids: CASSLGNTIYF. DNA of the CDR3: TGTGCCAGCAGCCTAGGGAACACCATATATTTT.

There are a few counts of this clonotype. The chain links TRBV7-3 to TRBJ2-6; 8 positions agree with TRBD2. Germline CDR1 reads SGHTA; CDR2 reads FQGTGA. After removal of 5 bases from V and 0 bases from J, the junction contained 9 bases not matched to a gene. The CDR3 is 18 residues long. The CDR3 loop reads CASSPRGGDFSGANVLTF. The CDR3 DNA follows: TGTGCCAGCAGCCCTCGGGGGGGCGATTTCTCTGGGGCCAACGTCCTGACTTTC.